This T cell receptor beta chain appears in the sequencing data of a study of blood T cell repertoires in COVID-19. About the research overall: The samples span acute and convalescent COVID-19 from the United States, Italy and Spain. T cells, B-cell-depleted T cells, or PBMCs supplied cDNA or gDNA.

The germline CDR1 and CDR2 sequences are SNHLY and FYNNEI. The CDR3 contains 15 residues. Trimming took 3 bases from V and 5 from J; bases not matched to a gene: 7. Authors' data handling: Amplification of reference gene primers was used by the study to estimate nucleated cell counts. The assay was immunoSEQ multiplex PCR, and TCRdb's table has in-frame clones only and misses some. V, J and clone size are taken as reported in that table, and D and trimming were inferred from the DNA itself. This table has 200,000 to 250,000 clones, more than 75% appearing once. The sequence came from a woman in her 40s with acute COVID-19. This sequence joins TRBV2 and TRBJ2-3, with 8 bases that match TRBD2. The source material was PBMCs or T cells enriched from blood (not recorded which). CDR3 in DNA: TGTGCCAGCAGTGAGTGGCGGGGGGATTTAGATACGCAGTATTTT. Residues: CASSEWRGDLDTQYF.